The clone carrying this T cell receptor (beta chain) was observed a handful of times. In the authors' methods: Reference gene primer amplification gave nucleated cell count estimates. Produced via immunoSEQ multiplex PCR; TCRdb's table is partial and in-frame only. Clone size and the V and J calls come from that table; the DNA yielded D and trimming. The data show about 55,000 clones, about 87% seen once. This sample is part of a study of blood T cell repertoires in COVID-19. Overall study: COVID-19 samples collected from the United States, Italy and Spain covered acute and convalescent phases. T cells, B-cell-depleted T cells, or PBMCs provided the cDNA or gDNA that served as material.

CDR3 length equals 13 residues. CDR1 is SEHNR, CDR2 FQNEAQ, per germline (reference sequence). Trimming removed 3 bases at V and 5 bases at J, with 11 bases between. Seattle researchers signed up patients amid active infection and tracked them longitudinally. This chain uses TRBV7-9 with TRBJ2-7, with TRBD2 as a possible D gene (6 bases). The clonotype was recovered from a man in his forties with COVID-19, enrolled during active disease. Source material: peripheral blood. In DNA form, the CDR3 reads TGTGCCAGCAGCTTCGGGGGTCTCAACGAGCAGTACTTC. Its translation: CASSFGGLNEQYF.